This is a list of T cell receptor beta chains from one sample in a study of technical replicates of blood from a handful of donors. Produced via immunoSEQ multiplex PCR; TCRdb's table is partial and in-frame only. The table has about 68,000 clones, around 97% seen once. Sequencing used T cells isolated from PBMCs. The receptors were gathered from a human donor in good health. Each CDR3 is given with its conserved first and last residue. A D gene is named only where the DNA matches it firmly. Rows give clone size only sometimes, using once, few, many, or a class for an expanded clone.

cdr3_length: 15; d_call: TRBD1; j_call: TRBJ1-5; v_call: TRBV19; clone_size: once; cdr3_aa: CASRTGQGAGQPQHF; cdr3_nt: TGTGCCAGTAGAACGGGACAGGGGGCGGGACAGCCCCAGCATTTT
cdr3_length: 15; d_call: TRBD1; j_call: TRBJ2-5; v_call: TRBV27; clone_size: -; cdr3_aa: CASSLTGGFQETQYF; cdr3_nt: TGTGCCAGCAGTTTAACAGGGGGCTTCCAAGAGACCCAGTACTTC
cdr3_length: 18; d_call: TRBD2; j_call: TRBJ2-2; v_call: TRBV28; clone_size: -; cdr3_aa: CASSNRFGLAENTGELFF; cdr3_nt: TGTGCCAGCAGTAATCGGTTTGGGCTAGCGGAAAACACCGGGGAGCTGTTTTTT
cdr3_length: 11; d_call: TRBD1; j_call: TRBJ2-1; v_call: TRBV18; clone_size: -; cdr3_aa: CASSPGTGEFF; cdr3_nt: TGTGCCAGCTCACCCGGGACAGGGGAGTTCTTC
cdr3_length: 15; d_call: TRBD1; j_call: TRBJ2-7; v_call: TRBV6-5; clone_size: few; cdr3_aa: CASSYSYRGSYEQYF; cdr3_nt: TGTGCCAGCAGTTACAGTTACAGGGGTTCCTACGAGCAGTACTTC
cdr3_length: 15; d_call: TRBD1; j_call: TRBJ1-4; v_call: TRBV2; clone_size: -; cdr3_aa: CASLGQGLNNEKLFF; cdr3_nt: TGTGCCAGCCTTGGACAGGGACTGAACAATGAAAAACTGTTTTTT
cdr3_length: 15; d_call: TRBD1; j_call: TRBJ2-3; v_call: TRBV4-1; clone_size: -; cdr3_aa: CASSQEDRVTDTQYF; cdr3_nt: TGCGCCAGCAGCCAAGAGGACAGGGTCACAGATACGCAGTATTTT
cdr3_length: 12; d_call: -; j_call: TRBJ2-7; v_call: TRBV5-1; clone_size: few; cdr3_aa: CASSRRAYEQYF; cdr3_nt: TGCGCCAGCAGCAGACGGGCCTACGAGCAGTACTTC
cdr3_length: 14; d_call: TRBD1; j_call: TRBJ1-5; v_call: TRBV4-2; clone_size: -; cdr3_aa: CASSEDRDNQPQHF; cdr3_nt: TGTGCCAGCAGCGAGGACAGGGACAATCAGCCCCAGCATTTT
cdr3_length: 10; d_call: -; j_call: TRBJ1-5; v_call: TRBV2; clone_size: once; cdr3_aa: CASGRLPQHF; cdr3_nt: TGTGCCAGCGGCCGTCTGCCCCAGCATTTT
cdr3_length: 14; d_call: -; j_call: TRBJ2-5; v_call: TRBV5-6; clone_size: -; cdr3_aa: CASSLTGVGETQYF; cdr3_nt: TGTGCCAGCAGCTTAACGGGAGTGGGGGAGACCCAGTACTTC
cdr3_length: 15; d_call: -; j_call: TRBJ2-3; v_call: TRBV28; clone_size: -; cdr3_aa: CASTTSGPRTDTQYF; cdr3_nt: TGTGCCAGCACCACGAGCGGACCTAGGACAGATACGCAGTATTTT
cdr3_length: 16; d_call: TRBD1; j_call: TRBJ1-2; v_call: TRBV2; clone_size: -; cdr3_aa: CASTDLYDRGSYGYTF; cdr3_nt: TGTGCCAGCACCGATCTTTACGACAGGGGCAGCTATGGCTACACCTTC